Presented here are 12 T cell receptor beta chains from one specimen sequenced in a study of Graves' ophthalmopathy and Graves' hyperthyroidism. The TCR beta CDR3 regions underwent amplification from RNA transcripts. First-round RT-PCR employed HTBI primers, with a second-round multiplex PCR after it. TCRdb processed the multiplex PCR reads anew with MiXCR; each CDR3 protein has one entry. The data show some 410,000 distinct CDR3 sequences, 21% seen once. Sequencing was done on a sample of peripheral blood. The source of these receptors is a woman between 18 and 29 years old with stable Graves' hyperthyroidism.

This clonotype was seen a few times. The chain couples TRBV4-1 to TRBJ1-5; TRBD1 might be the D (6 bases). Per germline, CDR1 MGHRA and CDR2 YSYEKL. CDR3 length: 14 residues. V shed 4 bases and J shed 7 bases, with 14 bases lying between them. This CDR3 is CASSRTAYNQPQHF. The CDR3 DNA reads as TGCGCCAGCAGCCGGACAGCGTATAACCAGCCCCAGCATTTT.

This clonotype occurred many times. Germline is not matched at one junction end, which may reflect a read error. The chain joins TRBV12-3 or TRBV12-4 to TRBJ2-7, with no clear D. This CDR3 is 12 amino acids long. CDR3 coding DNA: TGTGTCAGCTCGGGCAGTTTCTACGAGCAGTACTTC. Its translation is CVSSGSFYEQYF.

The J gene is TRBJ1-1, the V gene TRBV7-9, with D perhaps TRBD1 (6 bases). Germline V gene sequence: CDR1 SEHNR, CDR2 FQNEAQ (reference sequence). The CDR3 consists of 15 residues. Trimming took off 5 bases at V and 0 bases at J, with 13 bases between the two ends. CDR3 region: CASSSRQEMNTEAFF. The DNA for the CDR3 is TGTGCCAGCAGCAGTCGACAGGAGATGAACACTGAAGCTTTCTTT.

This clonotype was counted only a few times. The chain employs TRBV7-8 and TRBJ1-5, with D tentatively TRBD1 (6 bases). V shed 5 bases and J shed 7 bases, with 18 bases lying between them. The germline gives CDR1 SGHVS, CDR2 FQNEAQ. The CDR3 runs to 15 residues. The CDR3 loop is CASSLKTGSLQPQHF. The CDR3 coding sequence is TGTGCCAGCAGCCTAAAGACAGGCTCGCTCCAGCCCCAGCATTTT.

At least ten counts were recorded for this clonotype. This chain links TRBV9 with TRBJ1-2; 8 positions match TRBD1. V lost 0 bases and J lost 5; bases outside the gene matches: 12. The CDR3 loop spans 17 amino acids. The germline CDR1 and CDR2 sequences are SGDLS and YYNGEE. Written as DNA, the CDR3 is TGTGCCAGCAGCGTAGAGCCAGGGGGCGAGAAGTGGTATGGCTACACCTTC. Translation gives CASSVEPGGEKWYGYTF.

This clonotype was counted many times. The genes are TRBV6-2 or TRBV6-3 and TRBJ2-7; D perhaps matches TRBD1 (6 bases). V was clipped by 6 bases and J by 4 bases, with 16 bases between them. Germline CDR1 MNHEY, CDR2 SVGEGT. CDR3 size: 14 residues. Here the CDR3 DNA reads TGTGCCAGCAGGGGACATTTTGGGGTTTACGAGCAGTACTTC. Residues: CASRGHFGVYEQYF.

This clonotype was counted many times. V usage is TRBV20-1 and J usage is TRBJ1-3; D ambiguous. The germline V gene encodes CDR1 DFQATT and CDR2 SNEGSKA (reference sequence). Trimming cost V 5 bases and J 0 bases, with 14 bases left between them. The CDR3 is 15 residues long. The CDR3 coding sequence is TGCAGTGCTGAGCAAGGCCACATCTCTGGAAACACCATATATTTT. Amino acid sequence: CSAEQGHISGNTIYF.

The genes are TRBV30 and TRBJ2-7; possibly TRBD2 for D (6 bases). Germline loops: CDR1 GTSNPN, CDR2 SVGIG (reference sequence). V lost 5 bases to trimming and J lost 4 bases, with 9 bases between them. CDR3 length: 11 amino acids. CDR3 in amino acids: CAWVEGYEQYF. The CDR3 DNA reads TGTGCCTGGGTGGAGGGTTACGAGCAGTACTTC.

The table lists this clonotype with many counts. CDR3 coding DNA: TGTGCCAGCAGCTTAGACTCACAACAAGAGACCCAGTACTTC. Protein: CASSLDSQQETQYF. The chain uses TRBV7-2 and TRBJ2-5; D gene uncertain. From germline, CDR1 is SGHTA and CDR2 FQGNSA. The V and J ends lost 1 base and 2 bases respectively, with 8 bases between them. This CDR3 has 14 residues. The full variable domain, in which reference TRBV7-2 and TRBJ2-5 provide the parts outside the CDR3, is GAGVSQSPSNKVTEKGKDVELRCDPISGHTALYWYRQSLGQGLEFLIYFQGNSAPDKSGLPSDRFSAERTGGSVSTLTIQRTQQEDSAVYLCASSLDSQQETQYFGPGTRLLVL.

This chain's CDR3 is CASSKPAPEYEQYF. For the CDR3, the DNA is TGTGCCAGCAGCAAACCCGCACCTGAGTACGAGCAGTACTTC. This sequence joins TRBV6-1 and TRBJ2-7; D is undetermined. The CDR3 sequence is 14 residues long. Between the trimmed V and J ends, which lost 6 bases and 4 bases, there was a span of 16 bases. Per germline, CDR1 MNHNS and CDR2 SASEGT.

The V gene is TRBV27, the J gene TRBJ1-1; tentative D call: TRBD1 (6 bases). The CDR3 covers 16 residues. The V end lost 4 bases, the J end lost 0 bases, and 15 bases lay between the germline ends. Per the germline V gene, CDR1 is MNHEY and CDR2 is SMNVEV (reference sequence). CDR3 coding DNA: TGTGCCAGCAGTTCCCGTGGAGGGGGATTGAACACTGAAGCTTTCTTT. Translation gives CASSSRGGGLNTEAFF.

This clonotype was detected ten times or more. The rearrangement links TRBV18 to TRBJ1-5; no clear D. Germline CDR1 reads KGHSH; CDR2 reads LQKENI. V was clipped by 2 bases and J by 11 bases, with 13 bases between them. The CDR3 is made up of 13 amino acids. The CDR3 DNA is TGTGCCAGCTCACCAGGGATCGAGAAGGCCCAGCATTTT. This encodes CASSPGIEKAQHF. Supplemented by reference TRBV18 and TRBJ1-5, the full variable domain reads NAGVMQNPRHLVRRRGQEARLRCSPMKGHSHVYWYRQLPEEGLKFMVYLQKENIIDESGMPKERFSAEFPKEGPSILRIQQVVRGDSAAYFCASSPGIEKAQHFGDGTRLSIL.